Below are 19 T cell receptor beta chains sequenced from a single sample in a study of T-cell memory formation after mild COVID-19. TCRdb reprocessed the 5' RACE reads via MiXCR and lists one record per CDR3 protein. The data contain around 340,000 distinct CDR3 sequences, approximately 13% of them singletons. Input material: PBMCs or a T cell subset sorted from them (not recorded which). The receptors here all came from a man aged 18 to 35 who had mild COVID-19 (a few samples of this study predate the infection). Cell type and time point are not known.

This clonotype was seen at least ten times. The CDR3 spells CASSATGLAGNNEQFF. The CDR3 DNA reads TGTGCCAGCAGTGCGACCGGACTAGCGGGCAACAATGAGCAGTTCTTC. V gene TRBV12-3 or TRBV12-4 combines with J gene TRBJ2-1, with 11 bases that match TRBD2. This CDR3 contains 16 residues. The trim removed 5 bases at V and 5 bases at J, leaving 8 bases unmatched.

The chain combines TRBV2 with TRBJ1-2; no definite D call. The CDR3 totals 12 residues. Trimming pared 5 bases from V and 7 bases from J, leaving 11 bases between. Germline V gene sequence: CDR1 SNHLY, CDR2 FYNNEI. The CDR3, as DNA: TGTGCCAGCAGTCCCGTTTTGTCTGGCTACACCTTC. Amino acid sequence: CASSPVLSGYTF.

This chain connects TRBV20-1 to TRBJ2-1; TRBD2 aligns across 11 bases. The CDR3 length is 16 residues. Germline CDR1 reads DFQATT; CDR2 reads SNEGSKA (reference sequence). The junction had 8 bases not matched to a gene; V was cut back by 2 bases and J by 5 bases. This CDR3 reads CSARPSLAGEDNEQFF. The CDR3 region has the DNA TGCAGTGCTAGACCGTCACTAGCGGGGGAGGACAATGAGCAGTTCTTC.

This clonotype showed up just a few times. The genes are TRBV14 and TRBJ1-2; D unresolved. This CDR3 comprises 13 residues. Trimming took 5 bases from V and 4 from J, leaving 11 bases between them. Germline values: CDR1 SGHDN, CDR2 FVKESK. The CDR3 DNA reads TGTGCCAGCAGCGAAAGCAGGAGCTATGGCTACACCTTC. Translating it yields CASSESRSYGYTF.

The rearrangement uses TRBV6-1 and TRBJ1-1; D uncertain. This CDR3 contains 13 residues. Germline V gene lookup returns CDR1 MNHNS and CDR2 SASEGT. V lost 7 bases, J lost 8 bases, and 17 bases lay in between. CDR3 protein: CASTIPGPLEAFF. The DNA for the CDR3 is TGTGCCAGCACCATCCCGGGCCCTCTCGAAGCTTTCTTT.

A few counts support this clonotype. The chain joins TRBV12-5 to TRBJ2-1; no clear D. Germline-derived CDR1 and CDR2 are LGHNT and FRNRAP. V was clipped by 0 bases and J by 0 bases, with 24 bases between them. This CDR3 is built from 21 residues. CDR3 loop: CASGLVLGLVARPGSYNEQFF. In nucleotides, the CDR3 is TGTGCTAGTGGTTTGGTACTTGGGTTGGTAGCTCGGCCCGGCTCCTACAATGAGCAGTTCTTC.

This clonotype was counted ten times or more. The chain combines TRBV14 with TRBJ2-1, with D tentatively TRBD2 (6 bases). The length of the CDR3 is 15 residues. CDR1 is SGHDN, CDR2 FVKESK, per germline. The ends were cut back, 4 bases at V and 5 bases at J, with 15 bases in the middle. The DNA of the CDR3 is TGTGCCAGCAGCCCCACTGGGACTTCCCACAATGAGCAGTTCTTC. Amino acid sequence: CASSPTGTSHNEQFF.

The rearrangement uses TRBV7-9 and TRBJ2-7; 12 nucleotides match TRBD1. V was pared by 5 bases and J by 6 bases, with 11 bases of the junction left unmatched. In germline, CDR1 is SEHNR, CDR2 FQNEAQ (reference sequence). This CDR3 spans 16 amino acids. CDR3 region: CASSDLPGQGAFEQYF. DNA of the CDR3: TGTGCCAGCAGCGACCTCCCGGGACAGGGGGCTTTCGAGCAGTACTTC.

As regards this clonotype: A read error may explain this, as a much larger clone is one base away. The gene calls are TRBV5-1 and TRBJ2-2; D may be TRBD1 (6 bases). CDR3 length: 14 residues. Trimming stripped 1 base from V and 4 bases from J, with 8 bases between. Germline V gene data show CDR1 as SGHRS and CDR2 as YFSETQ. The DNA of the CDR3 is TGCGCCAGCAGCTTGACAGGGAGCACCGGGGAGCTGTTTTTT. It is translated as CASSLTGSTGELFF. The entire variable domain, with the rest obtained from reference TRBV5-1 and TRBJ2-2, is as follows: KAGVTQTPRYLIKTRGQQVTLSCSPISGHRSVSWYQQTPGQGLQFLFEYFSETQRNKGNFPGRFSGRQFSNSRSEMNVSTLELGDSALYLCASSLTGSTGELFFGEGSRLTVL.

The chain combines TRBV3-1 with TRBJ1-1; D may be TRBD1 (5 bases). The CDR3 covers 16 residues. Germline assignment: CDR1 LGHDT and CDR2 YNNKEL (reference sequence). Trimming took 4 bases from V and 4 from J, leaving 19 bases between them. DNA for the CDR3: TGTGCCAGCAGCCGAGGGGACGGAAGCTATGGCACTGAAGCTTTCTTT. It codes for CASSRGDGSYGTEAFF.

This chain connects TRBV5-6 to TRBJ2-7, with D uncertain. The germline gives CDR1 SGHDT, CDR2 YYEEEE. This CDR3 region has 13 residues. The V end was cut by 7 bases, the J end by 2 bases, with 13 bases between. The CDR3 nucleotides are TGTGCCAGCTCCAACCTAATAACCTACGAGCAGTACTTC. This encodes CASSNLITYEQYF.

The chain couples TRBV7-3 to TRBJ1-2; TRBD1 matches at 8 bases. The germline gives CDR1 SGHTA, CDR2 FQGTGA. V was pared by 5 bases and J by 6 bases, with 14 bases of the junction left unmatched. The CDR3 loop spans 16 amino acids. CDR3 loop: CASSPDPGGAGNGYTF. The CDR3 DNA follows: TGTGCCAGCAGCCCAGACCCAGGGGGCGCAGGAAATGGCTACACCTTC.

This clonotype was detected a few times. This sequence joins TRBV7-3 and TRBJ2-3, with 8 nucleotides matching TRBD2. CDR3 length equals 17 residues. Per germline, CDR1 SGHTA and CDR2 FQGTGA. V lost 5 bases and J lost 5; bases outside the gene matches: 15. The CDR3 loop reads CASSPRGGRGARDTQYF. CDR3 nucleotides: TGTGCCAGCAGCCCCCGCGGCGGGCGGGGGGCGAGAGATACGCAGTATTTT.

A few counts support this clonotype. The chain employs TRBV7-9 and TRBJ2-2; perhaps TRBD2 as D (5 bases). CDR1 SEHNR and CDR2 FQNEAQ come from the germline V gene (reference sequence). The V end was cut by 5 bases, the J end by 6 bases, with 16 bases between. The CDR3 extends over 15 amino acids. The CDR3 DNA is TGTGCCAGCAGCGCCGTAGGAGGCCTCGCCGGGGAGCTGTTTTTT. It translates to CASSAVGGLAGELFF. Looking up the rest from reference TRBV7-9 and TRBJ2-2 gives the full variable domain: DTGVSQNPRHKITKRGQNVTFRCDPISEHNRLYWYRQTLGQGPEFLTYFQNEAQLEKSRLLSDRFSAERPKGSFSTLEIQRTEQGDSAMYLCASSAVGGLAGELFFGEGSRLTVL.

This clonotype showed up many times. V usage is TRBV20-1 and J usage is TRBJ2-1; D remains ambiguous. Trimming cost V 5 bases and J 5 bases, with 19 bases left between them. Germline values: CDR1 DFQATT, CDR2 SNEGSKA (reference sequence). This CDR3 is 15 amino acids long. CDR3 sequence reads: CSAYFHLRGNNEQFF. CDR3 nucleotides: TGCAGTGCTTATTTTCACCTTCGAGGAAACAATGAGCAGTTCTTC.

This clonotype has ten or more counts. The V call is TRBV7-2, the J call TRBJ1-6, with 9 bases matching TRBD1. The J segment lost 0 bases and the V segment lost 4 bases, leaving 16 bases of the junction unmatched. From germline, CDR1 is SGHTA and CDR2 FQGNSA. There are 21 residues in the CDR3. In DNA, the CDR3 is TGTGCCAGCAGCTACCGGACGGGGAGGACAGGGGACCCCTCCTATAATTCACCCCTCCACTTT. Translation: CASSYRTGRTGDPSYNSPLHF.

This clonotype showed up just a few times. CDR3 DNA: TGTGCCAGCACGGTGGGACGAGTTTTAGCCGGGGAGCTGTTTTTT. Amino acid sequence: CASTVGRVLAGELFF. The rearrangement joins TRBV6-6 to TRBJ2-2, with D perhaps TRBD1 or TRBD2 (5 bases each). Between the trimmed V and J ends, which lost 7 bases and 6 bases, there was a span of 18 bases. In germline, CDR1 is MNHNY, CDR2 SVGAGI (reference sequence). This CDR3 comprises 15 residues.

This clonotype was seen at least ten times. The chain has TRBV4-1 and TRBJ2-1; D gene uncertain. V dropped 3 bases and J dropped 6 bases, with 9 bases sitting between them. CDR1 MGHRA and CDR2 YSYEKL come from the germline V gene. This CDR3 is built from 13 residues. The CDR3 here is CASSQSVTNEQFF. The CDR3 region has the DNA TGCGCCAGCAGCCAGTCCGTGACCAATGAGCAGTTCTTC.

This clonotype appeared a few times. DNA of the CDR3: TGTGCCAGCAGCCGACCGGGACAGGGGTGGAATGAGCAGTTCTTC. Amino acid sequence: CASSRPGQGWNEQFF. The chain carries TRBV11-2 and TRBJ2-1; 10 nucleotides align to TRBD1. Looked up from germline, CDR1 is SGHAT and CDR2 is FQNNGV. The CDR3 extends over 15 amino acids. V lost 5 bases, J lost 7 bases, and 8 bases stayed unmatched.